This passage covers 2 T cell receptor beta chains from one sample sequenced in a study of shared clonotypes between healthy human individuals. Naive-designated CD8 cells lacked CD45RO, were positively enriched for CCR7, and omitted terminally differentiated effector memory CD45RA+ cells. Clones were read by immunoSEQ multiplex PCR, and TCRdb kept only the in-frame ones, dropping some. The data contain hundreds of thousands of clones, roughly 96% of them seen just once; the ten biggest clones take up 0.11%. The material sequenced was naive CD8+ T cells sorted from blood. These receptors all come from a young woman in good health.

V is TRBV11-2 and J is TRBJ2-7; 7 bases line up with TRBD1. Germline CDR1 SGHAT, CDR2 FQNNGV. V gave up 1 base and J gave up 2 bases; unmatched junction bases: 5. The CDR3 is made up of 15 amino acids. CDR3 residues: CASSLVTGTAYEQYF. CDR3 sequence (DNA): TGTGCCAGCAGCTTAGTGACCGGGACAGCCTACGAGCAGTACTTC.

The sample holds a few counts of this clone. The chain is built from TRBV2 and TRBJ1-5; D unresolved. The germline gives CDR1 SNHLY, CDR2 FYNNEI. This CDR3 spans 14 amino acids. The V end was cut by 2 bases, the J end by 1 base, with 6 bases between. In DNA form, the CDR3 reads TGTGCCAGCAGTGAATGGCGGAGCAATCAGCCCCAGCATTTT. Protein product: CASSEWRSNQPQHF.